This T cell receptor beta chain stems from a study of T cells in Graves' hyperthyroidism and ophthalmopathy. Study-level results: Blood samples included most of the expanded thyroid clonotypes exceeding 0.001.

CDR1 is DFQATT and CDR2 is SNEGSKA in the germline V gene (reference sequence). This CDR3 has 15 residues. Trimming cost V 2 bases and J 6 bases; bases outside gene matches: 9. Remarks on this clonotype: Antigen unknown.

Patients with uncontrolled infections, other autoimmune diseases, pregnancy or lactation were excluded. RNA transcripts yielded amplified TCR beta CDR3 regions. A set of HTBI primers served as the primers for a first-round RT-PCR of the TCR CDR3. TCRdb reanalysed the multiplex PCR reads using MiXCR and keeps one entry per CDR3 protein. The repertoire consists of around 540,000 distinct CDR3 sequences, with 15% to 20% occurring once and the leading ten covering 25% to 30%. The source material was blood. The sequence was obtained from a young woman with Graves' ophthalmopathy. This chain uses TRBV20-1 with TRBJ2-1; 8 bases map to TRBD2. The CDR3 DNA sequence: TGCAGTGCTAGACTGAGCGGGAGAACAACCAATGAGCAGTTCTTC. Its protein is CSARLSGRTTNEQFF.